The T cell receptor (beta chain) described here comes from a study of post-analysis software for immune sequencing data. Regarding the study as a whole: Patients had higher frequencies than controls of roughly five TRBV segments, including TRBV5-6, TRBV5-1 and TRBV20-1. F measure showed strong co-clustering of same-batch samples. Controls significantly exceeded multiple sclerosis patients in normalized Chao1 diversity.

Built from TCR beta cDNA, the libraries had unique molecular identifiers in them. TCRdb called the PCR reads again in MiXCR, with one record for every CDR3 protein. The table includes about 770,000 distinct CDR3 sequences, about 43% detected once. Germline V gene lookup returns CDR1 MNHEY and CDR2 SMNVEV (reference sequence). V lost 5 bases, J lost 5 bases, and 12 bases stayed unmatched. CDR3 length equals 16 residues. Comments on this clonotype: What it binds is not known.

The specimen sequenced was blood. The receptor's source is a girl under 18 with multiple sclerosis. The V gene is TRBV27, the J gene TRBJ2-1; 7 positions agree with TRBD2. In DNA form, the CDR3 reads TGTGCCAGCAGTCCGACCCCTAGCGGAGGGAACAATGAGCAGTTCTTC. Its translation: CASSPTPSGGNNEQFF.